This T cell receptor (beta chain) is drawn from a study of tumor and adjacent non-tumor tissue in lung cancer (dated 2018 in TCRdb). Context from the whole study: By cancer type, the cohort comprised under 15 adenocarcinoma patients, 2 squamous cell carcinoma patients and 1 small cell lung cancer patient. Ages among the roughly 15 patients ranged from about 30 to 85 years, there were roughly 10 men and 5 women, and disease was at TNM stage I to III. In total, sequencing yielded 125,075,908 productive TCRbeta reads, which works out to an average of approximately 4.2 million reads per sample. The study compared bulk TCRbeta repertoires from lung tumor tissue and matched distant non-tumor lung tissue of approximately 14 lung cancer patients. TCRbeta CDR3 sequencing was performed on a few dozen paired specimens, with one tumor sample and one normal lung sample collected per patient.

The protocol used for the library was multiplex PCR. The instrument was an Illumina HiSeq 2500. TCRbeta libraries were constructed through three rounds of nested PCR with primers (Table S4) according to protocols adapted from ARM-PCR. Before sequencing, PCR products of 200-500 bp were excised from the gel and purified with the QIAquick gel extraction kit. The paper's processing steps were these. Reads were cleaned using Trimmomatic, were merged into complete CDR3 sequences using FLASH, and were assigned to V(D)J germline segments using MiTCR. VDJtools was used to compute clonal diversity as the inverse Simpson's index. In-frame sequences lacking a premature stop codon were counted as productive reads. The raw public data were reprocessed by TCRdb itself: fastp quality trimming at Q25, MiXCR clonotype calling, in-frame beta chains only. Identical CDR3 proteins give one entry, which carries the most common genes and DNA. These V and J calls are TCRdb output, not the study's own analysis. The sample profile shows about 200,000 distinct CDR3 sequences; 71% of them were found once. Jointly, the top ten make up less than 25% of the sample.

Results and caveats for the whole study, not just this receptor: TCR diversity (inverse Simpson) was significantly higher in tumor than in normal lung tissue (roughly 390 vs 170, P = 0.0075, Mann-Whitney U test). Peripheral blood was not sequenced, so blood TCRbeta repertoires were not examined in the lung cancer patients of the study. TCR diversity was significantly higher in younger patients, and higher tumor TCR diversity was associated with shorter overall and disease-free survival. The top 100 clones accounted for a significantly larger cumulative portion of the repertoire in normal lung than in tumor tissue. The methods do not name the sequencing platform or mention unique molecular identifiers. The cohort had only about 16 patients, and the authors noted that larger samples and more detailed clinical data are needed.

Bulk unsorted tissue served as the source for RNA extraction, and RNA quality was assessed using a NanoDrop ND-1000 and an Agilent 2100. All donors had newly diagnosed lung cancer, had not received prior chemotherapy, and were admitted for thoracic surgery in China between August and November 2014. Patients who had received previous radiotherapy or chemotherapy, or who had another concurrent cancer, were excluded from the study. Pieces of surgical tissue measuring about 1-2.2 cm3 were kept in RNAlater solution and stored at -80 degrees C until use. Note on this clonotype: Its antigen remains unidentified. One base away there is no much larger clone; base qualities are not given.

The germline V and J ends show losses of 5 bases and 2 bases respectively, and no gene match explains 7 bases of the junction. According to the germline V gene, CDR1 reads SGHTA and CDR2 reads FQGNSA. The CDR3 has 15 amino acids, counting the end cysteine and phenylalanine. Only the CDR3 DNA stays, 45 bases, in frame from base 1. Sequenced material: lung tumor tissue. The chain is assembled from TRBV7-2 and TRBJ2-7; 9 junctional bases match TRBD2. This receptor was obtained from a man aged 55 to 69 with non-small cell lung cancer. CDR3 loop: CASSPRTSETYEQYF. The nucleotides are TGTGCCAGCAGCCCTAGGACTAGCGAAACCTACGAGCAGTACTTC.